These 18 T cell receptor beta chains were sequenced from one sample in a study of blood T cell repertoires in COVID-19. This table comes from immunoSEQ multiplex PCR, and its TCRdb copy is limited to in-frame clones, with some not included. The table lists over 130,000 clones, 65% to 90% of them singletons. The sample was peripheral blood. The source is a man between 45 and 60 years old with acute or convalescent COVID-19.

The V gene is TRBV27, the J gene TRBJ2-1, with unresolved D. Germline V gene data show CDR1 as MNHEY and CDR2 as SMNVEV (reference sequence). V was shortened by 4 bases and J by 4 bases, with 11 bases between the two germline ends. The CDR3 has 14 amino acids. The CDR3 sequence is CASSWSSRYNEQFF. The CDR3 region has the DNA TGTGCCAGCAGTTGGTCCTCTAGGTACAATGAGCAGTTCTTC.

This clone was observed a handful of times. The CDR3 loop is CASSQVTTGGFQETQYF. CDR3 nucleotides: TGCGCCAGCAGTCAAGTCACGACAGGGGGGTTCCAAGAGACCCAGTACTTC. The J gene is TRBJ2-5, the V gene TRBV23-1; TRBD1 matches at 9 bases. TRBV23-1 is given ORF status, its function remaining uncertain. The CDR3 runs 17 residues. V lost 2 bases and J lost 1; bases outside the gene matches: 8.

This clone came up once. Written as DNA, the CDR3 is TGCGCCAGCAGCCAAGATACGGGGTACACTGAAGCTTTCTTT. Encoded protein: CASSQDTGYTEAFF. This chain uses TRBV4-1 with TRBJ1-1; D gene unclear. There are 14 residues in the CDR3. Trimming cost V 0 bases and J 3 bases, with 8 bases left between them. Germline CDR1 reads MGHRA; CDR2 reads YSYEKL.

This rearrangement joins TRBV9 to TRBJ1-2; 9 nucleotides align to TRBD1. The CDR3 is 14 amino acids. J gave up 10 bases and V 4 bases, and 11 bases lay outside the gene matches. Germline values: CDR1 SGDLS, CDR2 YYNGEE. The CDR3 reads CASSLRGQGPSYTF. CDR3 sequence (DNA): TGTGCCAGCAGCCTCCGGGGACAGGGCCCTTCCTACACCTTC.

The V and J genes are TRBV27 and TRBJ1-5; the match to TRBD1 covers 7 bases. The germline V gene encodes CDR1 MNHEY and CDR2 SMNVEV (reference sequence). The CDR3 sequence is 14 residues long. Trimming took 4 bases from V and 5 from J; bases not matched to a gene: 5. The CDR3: CASSYRGQHQPQHF. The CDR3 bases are TGTGCCAGCAGTTACAGGGGACAACATCAGCCCCAGCATTTT.

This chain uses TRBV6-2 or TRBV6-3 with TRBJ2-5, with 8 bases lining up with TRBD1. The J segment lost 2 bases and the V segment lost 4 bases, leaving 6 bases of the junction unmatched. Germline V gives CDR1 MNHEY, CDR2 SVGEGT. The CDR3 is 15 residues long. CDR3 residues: CASSLGQGFQETQYF. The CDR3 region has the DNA TGTGCCAGCAGTTTAGGACAGGGATTTCAAGAGACCCAGTACTTC.

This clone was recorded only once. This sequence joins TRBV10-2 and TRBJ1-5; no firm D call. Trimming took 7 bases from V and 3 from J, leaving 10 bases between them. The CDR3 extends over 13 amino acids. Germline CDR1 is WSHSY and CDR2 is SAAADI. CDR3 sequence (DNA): TGCGCCAGCACAAGACACATCAATCAGCCCCAGCATTTT. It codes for CASTRHINQPQHF.

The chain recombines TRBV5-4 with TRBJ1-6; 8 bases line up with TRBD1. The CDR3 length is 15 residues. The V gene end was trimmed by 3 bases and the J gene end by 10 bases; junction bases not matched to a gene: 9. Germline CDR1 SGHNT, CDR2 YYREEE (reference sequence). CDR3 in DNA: TGTGCCAGCAGCTCACCAGGGGGCCATGGGTCACCCCTCCACTTT. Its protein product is CASSSPGGHGSPLHF. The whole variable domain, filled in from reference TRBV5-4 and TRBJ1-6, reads ETGVTQSPTHLIKTRGQQVTLRCSSQSGHNTVSWYQQALGQGPQFIFQYYREEENGRGNFPPRFSGLQFPNYSSELNVNALELDDSALYLCASSSPGGHGSPLHFGNGTRLTVT.

Here the CDR3 DNA reads TGTGCCAGCAGCTTAACGGGGGGCTCCTACAATGAGCAGTTCTTC. Protein sequence: CASSLTGGSYNEQFF. The chain joins TRBV7-3 to TRBJ2-1; D possibly corresponds to TRBD2 (6 bases). This CDR3 comprises 15 residues. In germline, CDR1 is SGHTA, CDR2 FQGTGA. V was shortened by 0 bases and J by 0 bases, with 6 bases between the two germline ends.

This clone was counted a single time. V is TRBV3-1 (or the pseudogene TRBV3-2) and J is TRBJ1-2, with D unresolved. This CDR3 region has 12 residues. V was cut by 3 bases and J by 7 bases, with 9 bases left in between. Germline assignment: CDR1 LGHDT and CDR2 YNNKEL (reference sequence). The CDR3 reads CASSHRSGGYTF. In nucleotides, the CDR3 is TGTGCCAGCAGCCATCGGTCGGGTGGCTACACCTTC.

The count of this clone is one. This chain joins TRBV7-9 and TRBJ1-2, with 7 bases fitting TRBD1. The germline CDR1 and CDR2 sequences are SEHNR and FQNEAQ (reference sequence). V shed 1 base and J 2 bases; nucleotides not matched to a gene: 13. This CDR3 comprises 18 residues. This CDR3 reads CASSLVAQRTGPNYGYTF. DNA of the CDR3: TGTGCCAGCAGCTTAGTGGCACAAAGGACAGGACCAAACTATGGCTACACCTTC.

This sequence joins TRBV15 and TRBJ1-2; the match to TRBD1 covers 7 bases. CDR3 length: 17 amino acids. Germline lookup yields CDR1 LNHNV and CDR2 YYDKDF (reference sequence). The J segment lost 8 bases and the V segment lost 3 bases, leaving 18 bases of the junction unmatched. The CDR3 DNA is TGTGCCACCAGCAGGGACGGACAGGAGGGGGCTATGAGAGGCTACACCTTC. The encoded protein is CATSRDGQEGAMRGYTF. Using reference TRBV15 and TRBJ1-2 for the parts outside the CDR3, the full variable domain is DAMVIQNPRYQVTQFGKPVTLSCSQTLNHNVMYWYQQKSSQAPKLLFHYYDKDFNNEADTPDNFQSRRPNTSFCFLDIRSPGLGDTAMYLCATSRDGQEGAMRGYTFGSGTRLTVV.

The CDR3 here is CASSSPERGWEQYF. The CDR3 nucleotides read TGTGCCAGCAGTAGCCCCGAGCGGGGATGGGAGCAGTACTTC. V gene TRBV6-2 or TRBV6-3 combines with J gene TRBJ2-7; TRBD2 matches at 7 bases. The germline V gene encodes CDR1 MNHEY and CDR2 SVGEGT. Unmatched junction bases numbered 11, after V lost 5 bases and J lost 7 bases. The CDR3 runs to 14 residues.

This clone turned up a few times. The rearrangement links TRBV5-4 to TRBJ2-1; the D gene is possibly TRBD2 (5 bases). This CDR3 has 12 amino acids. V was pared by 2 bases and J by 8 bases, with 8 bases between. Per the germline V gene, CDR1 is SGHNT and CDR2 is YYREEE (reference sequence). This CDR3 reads CASSLGLDEQFF. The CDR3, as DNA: TGTGCCAGCAGCTTAGGACTGGATGAGCAGTTCTTC. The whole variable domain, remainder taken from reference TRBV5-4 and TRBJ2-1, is ETGVTQSPTHLIKTRGQQVTLRCSSQSGHNTVSWYQQALGQGPQFIFQYYREEENGRGNFPPRFSGLQFPNYSSELNVNALELDDSALYLCASSLGLDEQFFGPGTRLTVL.

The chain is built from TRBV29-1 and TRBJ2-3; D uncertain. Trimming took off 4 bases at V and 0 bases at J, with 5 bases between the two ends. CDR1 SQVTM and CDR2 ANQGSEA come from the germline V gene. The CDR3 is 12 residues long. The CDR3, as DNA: TGCAGCGTTGCGACTAGCACAGATACGCAGTATTTT. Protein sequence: CSVATSTDTQYF.

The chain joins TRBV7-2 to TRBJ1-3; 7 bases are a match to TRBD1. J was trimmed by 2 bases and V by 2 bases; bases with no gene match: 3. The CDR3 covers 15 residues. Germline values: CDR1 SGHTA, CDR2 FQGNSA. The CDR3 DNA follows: TGTGCCAGCAGCTTATGGCAGGGGGCTGGAAACACCATATATTTT. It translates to CASSLWQGAGNTIYF.

The CDR3 DNA sequence: TGTGCCAGCAGCTTAGGTCCCGGTGAAAAACTGTTTTTT. It specifies CASSLGPGEKLFF. The chain employs TRBV11-3 and TRBJ1-4; D is ambiguous. The V end was cut by 1 base, the J end by 7 bases, with 7 bases between. Germline lookup yields CDR1 SGHNT and CDR2 YENEEA. CDR3 length: 13 amino acids.

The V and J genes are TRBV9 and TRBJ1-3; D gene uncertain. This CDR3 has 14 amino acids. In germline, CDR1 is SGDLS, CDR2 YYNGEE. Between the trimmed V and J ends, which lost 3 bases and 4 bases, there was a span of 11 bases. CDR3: CASSAGNTGNTIYF. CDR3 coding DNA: TGTGCCAGCAGCGCCGGGAACACAGGAAACACCATATATTTT.